This passage covers 6 T cell receptor beta chains from one sample sequenced in a study of Ad26.COV2.S vaccination and SARS-CoV-2 variants. Regarding treatment: around 19 received Ad26.COV2.S at low or high dose, single or two shots; 5 received placebo; per-sample allocation not given. The study sampled participants on day 63 after the first vaccine or placebo injection. TCRdb's table, derived via immunoSEQ multiplex PCR, lists solely in-frame clones and lacks some. The sample includes about 350,000 clones, around 90% of them seen just once. The sample here was peripheral blood, taken in a trial of Ad26.COV2.S vaccine versus placebo. The receptors were sampled from a person between 18 and 59 years old who received the Ad26.COV2.S COVID-19 vaccine or a placebo.

In this sample, this clone turned up once. This chain joins TRBV5-1 and TRBJ2-1, with D possibly being TRBD1 (5 bases). Germline lookup yields CDR1 SGHRS and CDR2 YFSETQ. The CDR3 contains 17 residues. V shed 4 bases and J shed 0 bases, with 17 bases lying between them. CDR3 loop: CASSRASRVNSYNEQFF. CDR3 coding DNA: TGCGCCAGCAGCCGAGCCAGCAGGGTCAACTCCTACAATGAGCAGTTCTTC.

This clone was seen a few times. The rearrangement links TRBV27 to TRBJ1-1; TRBD1 matches 7 bases. The CDR3 covers 15 residues. V shed 6 bases and J 3 bases; nucleotides not matched to a gene: 10. Germline CDR1 MNHEY, CDR2 SMNVEV (reference sequence). The CDR3 spells CASRPPGQQYTEAFF. In DNA, the CDR3 is TGTGCCAGCAGGCCCCCGGGACAGCAGTACACTGAAGCTTTCTTT.

The chain joins TRBV28 to TRBJ1-1, with unresolved D. V lost 5 bases to trimming and J lost 0 bases, with 13 bases between them. This CDR3 spans 15 amino acids. Germline CDR1 is MDHEN and CDR2 is SYDVKM. This CDR3 is CASSPPGRLNTEAFF. For the CDR3, the DNA is TGTGCCAGCAGTCCCCCCGGACGACTGAACACTGAAGCTTTCTTT. The full variable domain, its missing parts supplied by reference TRBV28 and TRBJ1-1, is DVKVTQSSRYLVKRTGEKVFLECVQDMDHENMFWYRQDPGLGLRLIYFSYDVKMKEKGDIPEGYSVSREKKERFSLILESASTNQTSMYLCASSPPGRLNTEAFFGQGTRLTVV.

For the CDR3, the DNA is TGTGCCAGCAGCCCTGTCAGGGACGAGCAGTACTTC. Protein product: CASSPVRDEQYF. This chain connects TRBV7-2 to TRBJ2-7; tentative D call: TRBD1 (5 bases). This CDR3 is built from 12 residues. Germline V gene data show CDR1 as SGHTA and CDR2 as FQGNSA. Trimming took 5 bases from V and 5 from J, leaving 10 bases between them.

This rearrangement joins TRBV9 to TRBJ2-2; the D gene is possibly TRBD1 (6 bases). The V gene's germline CDR1 is SGDLS and CDR2 YYNGEE. With 4 bases removed from V and 7 bases from J, the gap between germline ends came to 14 bases. CDR3 size: 14 residues. CDR3 loop: CASSPHIRGGELFF. As DNA, the CDR3 is TGTGCCAGCAGCCCCCACATCAGGGGCGGGGAGCTGTTTTTT.

The J gene is TRBJ1-2, the V gene TRBV4-3, with D hard to call. The CDR3 runs 15 residues. Germline loops: CDR1 LGHNA, CDR2 YSLEER. V was clipped by 0 bases and J by 1 base, with 9 bases between them. The CDR3 coding sequence is TGCGCCAGCAGCCAAGATCTGATGCGTAACTATGGCTACACCTTC. This gives the protein CASSQDLMRNYGYTF.